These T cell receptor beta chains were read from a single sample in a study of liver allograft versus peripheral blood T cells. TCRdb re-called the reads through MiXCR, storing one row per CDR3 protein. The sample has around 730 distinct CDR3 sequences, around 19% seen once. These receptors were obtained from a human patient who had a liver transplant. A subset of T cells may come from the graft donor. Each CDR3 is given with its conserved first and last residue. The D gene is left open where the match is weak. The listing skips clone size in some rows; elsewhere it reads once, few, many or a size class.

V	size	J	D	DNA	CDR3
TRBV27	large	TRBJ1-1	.	TGTGCCAGCAGTTTAAGCCCTAACACTGAAGCTTTCTTT	CASSLSPNTEAFF
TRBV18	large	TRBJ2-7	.	TGTGCCAGCTCACCAGGGGGGGCCGCCTACGAGCAGTACTTC	CASSPGGAAYEQYF
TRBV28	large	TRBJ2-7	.	TGTGCCAGCAGTCCGGGCTCCTACGAGCAGTACTTC	CASSPGSYEQYF
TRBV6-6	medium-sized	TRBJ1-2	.	TGTGCCAGCAGTTACTCGGCCGGCTACACCTTC	CASSYSAGYTF
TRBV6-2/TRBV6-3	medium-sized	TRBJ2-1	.	TGTGCCAGCAGCGGAGGGATCTACAATGAGCAGTTCTTC	CASSGGIYNEQFF
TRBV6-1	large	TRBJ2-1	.	TGTGCCAGCAGTGAAGTGGACTACAGGGTAATGTCCTACAATGAGCAGTTCTTC	CASSEVDYRVMSYNEQFF
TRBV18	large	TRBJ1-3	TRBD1	TGTGCCAGCTCACCGGACAGGGGCTATGGAAACACCATATATTTT	CASSPDRGYGNTIYF
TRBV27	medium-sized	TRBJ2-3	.	TGTGCCAGCAGTTTATCCAGGACCCGCACAGATACGCAGTATTTT	CASSLSRTRTDTQYF
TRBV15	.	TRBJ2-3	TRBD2	TGTGCCACCAGCTTAGCGGGCCCTAGCACAGATACGCAGTATTTT	CATSLAGPSTDTQYF
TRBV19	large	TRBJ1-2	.	TGTGCCAGTGGGACGCCTAGCTATGGCTACACCTTC	CASGTPSYGYTF
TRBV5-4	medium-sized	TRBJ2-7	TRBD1	TGCGCCAGCAGCGGCGGGACAGGGCTAGACTACGAGCAGTACTTC	CASSGGTGLDYEQYF
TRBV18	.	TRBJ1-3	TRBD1	TGTGCCAGCTCACCGACGACAGGGGCAGACACCATATATTTT	CASSPTTGADTIYF
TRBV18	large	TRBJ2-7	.	TGTGCCAGCTCACCACCTCAGGGGTTAGAGCAGTACTTC	CASSPPQGLEQYF
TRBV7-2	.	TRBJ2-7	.	TGTGCCAGCAGCTTGGGCCCCCGAGGGGCCGGCTACGAGCAGTACTTC	CASSLGPRGAGYEQYF
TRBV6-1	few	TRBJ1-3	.	TGTGCCAGCAGGTTAGAGAGCTCTGGAAACACCATATATTTT	CASRLESSGNTIYF